The 23 T cell receptor beta chains reported below all come from one sample, sequenced in a study of T-cell reconstitution after alpha-beta-depleted transplantation in children. Unique molecular identifiers tagged the TCRbeta library. TCRdb analysed the PCR reads with MiXCR anew, one entry per CDR3 protein. The sample holds nearly 350,000 distinct CDR3 sequences, 15% to 20% seen once. The sequenced sample was PBMCs, mostly from graft donor cells, obtained 360 days after TCRalphabeta/CD19-depleted stem cell transplant. These TCRs come from a male patient between 2 and 9 years old who had a stem cell transplant for acute lymphoblastic leukemia, so the T cells may come from the graft donor.

CDR3 sequence: CASSRVQGRDEQFF. The DNA for the CDR3 is TGCGCCAGCAGCCGCGTTCAGGGACGGGATGAGCAGTTCTTC. The chain recombines TRBV4-1 with TRBJ2-1; D possibly matches TRBD1 or TRBD2 (5 bases each). The CDR3 covers 14 residues. Germline CDR1 reads MGHRA; CDR2 reads YSYEKL. V lost 4 bases and J lost 8, with 15 bases in between.

The J gene is TRBJ2-5, the V gene TRBV30; possibly TRBD1 for D (6 bases). Germline V CDR1 and CDR2: GTSNPN, SVGIG (reference sequence). Trimming cost V 2 bases and J 1 base, with 8 bases left between them. This CDR3 contains 13 residues. This CDR3 is CAWSRQVQETQYF. CDR3 DNA: TGTGCCTGGAGTAGACAGGTCCAAGAGACCCAGTACTTC.

This clonotype has a count of ten or more. The chain recombines TRBV24-1 with TRBJ1-5; D call uncertain. Germline CDR1 is KGHDR and CDR2 is SFDVKD. The germline V and J ends were trimmed by 3 bases and 8 bases, with 16 bases remaining between them. The CDR3 loop spans 15 amino acids. CDR3 coding DNA: TGTGCCACCAGTGATGCATCCCCGGGAGCAAAGCCCCAGCATTTT. It is translated as CATSDASPGAKPQHF.

This clonotype has a count of ten or more. The chain has TRBV12-3 or TRBV12-4 and TRBJ2-7; no firm D call. V dropped 4 bases and J dropped 2 bases, with 6 bases sitting between them. The CDR3 totals 12 residues. The chain's CDR3 is CASSSRAYEQYF. In DNA, the CDR3 is TGTGCCAGCAGTTCTCGAGCCTACGAGCAGTACTTC.

This clonotype has a count of ten or more. The V and J genes are TRBV29-1 and TRBJ2-7, with D tentatively TRBD1 (6 bases). The V end lost 2 bases, the J end lost 5 bases, and 22 bases lay between the germline ends. CDR1 is SQVTM and CDR2 is ANQGSEA in the germline V gene. The CDR3 spans 16 residues. This chain's CDR3 is CSVEPYRVPRSDEQYF. CDR3 bases: TGCAGCGTTGAACCCTACAGGGTCCCTAGGTCGGACGAGCAGTACTTC.

CDR3 nucleotide sequence: TGTGCCAGCAGCTTAGGGGGACTGAATGAGCAGTTCTTC. This codes for CASSLGGLNEQFF. The chain recombines TRBV7-9 with TRBJ2-1; D is perhaps TRBD2 (6 bases). Germline CDR1 SEHNR, CDR2 FQNEAQ (reference sequence). CDR3 size: 13 residues. The V end lost 1 base, the J end lost 7 bases, and 8 bases lay between the germline ends. Drawing the rest from reference TRBV7-9 and TRBJ2-1, the complete variable domain is DTGVSQNPRHKITKRGQNVTFRCDPISEHNRLYWYRQTLGQGPEFLTYFQNEAQLEKSRLLSDRFSAERPKGSFSTLEIQRTEQGDSAMYLCASSLGGLNEQFFGPGTRLTVL.

This clonotype was observed a handful of times. This sequence joins TRBV29-1 and TRBJ1-1; D gene ambiguous. From germline, CDR1 is SQVTM and CDR2 ANQGSEA. Deletions cut 6 bases from V and 4 bases from J, with 18 bases between. CDR3 size: 14 residues. CDR3 sequence (DNA): TGCAGCGTCTGGACTGCTTATAGGAGCACTGAAGCTTTCTTT. It codes for CSVWTAYRSTEAFF. Combining the CDR3 with reference TRBV29-1 and TRBJ1-1 gives the whole variable domain SAVISQKPSRDICQRGTSLTIQCQVDSQVTMMFWYRQQPGQSLTLIATANQGSEATYESGFVIDKFPISRPNLTFSTLTVSNMSPEDSSIYLCSVWTAYRSTEAFFGQGTRLTVV.

This clonotype was picked up a small number of times. The chain uses TRBV18 and TRBJ2-7, with D hard to call. Deletions cut 0 bases from V and 2 bases from J, with 11 bases between. The germline CDR1 and CDR2 sequences are KGHSH and LQKENI. The CDR3 is made up of 15 amino acids. Here the CDR3 reads CASSPPSPGAYEQYF. The CDR3, as DNA: TGTGCCAGCTCACCACCGAGTCCTGGGGCCTACGAGCAGTACTTC.

This clonotype has only a few counts. This chain uses TRBV29-1 with TRBJ2-7; D uncertain. Per the germline V gene, CDR1 is SQVTM and CDR2 is ANQGSEA. The CDR3 is made up of 11 amino acids. V was shortened by 7 bases and J by 6 bases, with 13 bases between the two germline ends. This CDR3 reads CSAQVWGEQYF. In nucleotides, the CDR3 is TGCAGCGCCCAGGTATGGGGCGAGCAGTACTTC.

The chain has TRBV18 and TRBJ2-1, with TRBD1 matching 7 bases. Trimming at V came to 1 base and at J to 2 bases, leaving 11 bases not matched to a gene. Germline-derived CDR1 and CDR2 are KGHSH and LQKENI. This CDR3 is 18 amino acids long. The CDR3 nucleotides are TGTGCCAGCTCACCACGACTCGGTCAGGGACAGACCTACAATGAGCAGTTCTTC. This gives the protein CASSPRLGQGQTYNEQFF.

This clonotype was detected ten times or more. The V call is TRBV13, the J call TRBJ2-7; no clear D. CDR1 is PRHDT, CDR2 FYEKMQ, per germline (reference sequence). This CDR3 region has 15 residues. Trimming pared 0 bases from V and 0 bases from J, leaving 9 bases between. CDR3 in DNA: TGTGCCAGCAGCTTAGGAGGCAGAAGCTCCTACGAGCAGTACTTC. Its protein product is CASSLGGRSSYEQYF.

This clonotype appeared many times. The rearrangement joins TRBV18 to TRBJ2-4; D not resolved. Germline-derived CDR1 and CDR2 are KGHSH and LQKENI. Trimming cost V 1 base and J 0 bases, with 16 bases left between them. This CDR3 has 18 amino acids. The CDR3 nucleotides read TGTGCCAGCTCACCACGGCCCCGAGAACTACTAGCCAAAAACATTCAGTACTTC. Translated: CASSPRPRELLAKNIQYF.

This clonotype came up a few times. The chain recombines TRBV29-1 with TRBJ2-1; the match to TRBD2 covers 7 bases. The CDR3 has 14 amino acids. The ends lost 1 base at V and 5 bases at J; junction bases unmatched: 5. Germline V gene lookup returns CDR1 SQVTM and CDR2 ANQGSEA. DNA of the CDR3: TGCAGCGTTGAAGGGCTAGCGGTCGACAATGAGCAGTTCTTC. This sequence encodes CSVEGLAVDNEQFF.

The chain employs TRBV28 and TRBJ2-1; perhaps TRBD2 as D (6 bases). The V end lost 1 base, the J end lost 7 bases, and 11 bases lay between the germline ends. The CDR3 loop spans 14 amino acids. CDR1 and CDR2 (germline): MDHEN, SYDVKM. DNA for the CDR3: TGTGCCAGCAGTTTATATTTGGCGGGAAATGAGCAGTTCTTC. Amino acids: CASSLYLAGNEQFF.

The table lists this clonotype with a few counts. The rearrangement joins TRBV28 to TRBJ1-3; no reliable D call. V was cut by 5 bases and J by 5 bases, with 16 bases left in between. This CDR3 region has 15 residues. Germline-derived CDR1 and CDR2 are MDHEN and SYDVKM. The CDR3 here is CASSISTLKRNTIYF. As DNA, the CDR3 is TGTGCCAGCAGTATCAGTACCCTTAAGAGAAACACCATATATTTT.

In regard to this clonotype: Possible read error: a much larger clone is one base away. This sequence joins TRBV12-3 or TRBV12-4 and TRBJ1-1, with D unclear. This CDR3 is 12 amino acids long. In DNA, the CDR3 is TGTGGCAGCAGTTTATTGAACACTGAAGCTTTCTTT. This encodes CGSSLLNTEAFF.

This clonotype was seen a few times. The rearrangement uses TRBV5-4 and TRBJ2-1, with D unclear. The CDR3 has 16 residues. Trimming took 2 bases from V and 4 from J, leaving 16 bases between them. Germline-derived CDR1 and CDR2 are SGHNT and YYREEE (reference sequence). The CDR3 DNA reads TGTGCCAGCAGCTTCCCGGGCACAGTCTCATACAATGAGCAGTTCTTC. Translating gives CASSFPGTVSYNEQFF.

The chain recombines TRBV24-1 with TRBJ2-3, with 12 nucleotides matching TRBD2. The CDR3 contains 14 residues. Per germline, CDR1 KGHDR and CDR2 SFDVKD. J was trimmed by 5 bases and V by 10 bases; bases with no gene match: 6. The CDR3 coding sequence is TGTGCCACGACCCGGGGACTAGCGGGAGATACGCAGTATTTT. This gives the protein CATTRGLAGDTQYF.

The genes are TRBV30 and TRBJ1-5; D not certain. Trimming shortened V by 4 bases and J by 2 bases, and 9 bases separated the two germline ends. The CDR3 contains 13 residues. Looked up from germline, CDR1 is GTSNPN and CDR2 is SVGIG (reference sequence). CDR3 protein: CAWTGGGNQPQHF. In DNA form, the CDR3 reads TGTGCCTGGACTGGAGGAGGCAATCAGCCCCAGCATTTT.

V and J are TRBV28 and TRBJ1-1, with a weak D call TRBD1 (5 bases). The CDR3 has 17 residues. Trimming shortened V by 4 bases and J by 0 bases, and 18 bases separated the two germline ends. The germline V gene encodes CDR1 MDHEN and CDR2 SYDVKM. In nucleotides, the CDR3 is TGTGCCAGCAGTTATAGGGGCCGTTTGAGGTTGAACACTGAAGCTTTCTTT. Translation gives CASSYRGRLRLNTEAFF.

This clonotype appeared a few times. The chain couples TRBV5-1 to TRBJ2-2, with D perhaps matching TRBD2 (6 bases). This CDR3 region has 16 residues. Germline CDR1 is SGHRS and CDR2 is YFSETQ. V gave up 0 bases and J gave up 5 bases, with 14 bases separating them. This CDR3 is CASSLDPGGNTGELFF. CDR3 DNA: TGCGCCAGCAGCTTGGATCCGGGCGGGAATACCGGGGAGCTGTTTTTT.

V is TRBV5-1 and J is TRBJ2-2; 9 bases are shared with TRBD1. V dropped 1 base and J dropped 6; count of bases not matched to a gene: 4. The CDR3 is 15 amino acids. Germline CDR1 and CDR2: SGHRS and YFSETQ. CDR3 sequence (DNA): TGCGCCAGCAGCTTGACCACAGGGGGCTCCGGGGAGCTGTTTTTT. Protein sequence: CASSLTTGGSGELFF.

This rearrangement joins TRBV12-3 or TRBV12-4 to TRBJ2-4; D perhaps matches TRBD2 (6 bases). The CDR3 runs 13 residues. Trimming left V 7 bases short and J 6 bases short, with 13 bases between. CDR3 sequence (DNA): TGTGCCAGCACGGGGGAGACGAGAAACATTCAGTACTTC. This codes for CASTGETRNIQYF.